What follows are 18 T cell receptor beta chains derived from one specimen sequenced in a study of blood T cell repertoires in COVID-19 (TCRdb year 2020). The library was prepared using the immunoSEQ multiplex PCR assay. This is the immuneACCESS table as TCRdb keeps it, with only in-frame sequences that have V and J called. A part of the clones is gone; compared with another copy, unresolved V genes explain less than half, and the rest is unexplained. This sample is represented by around 310,000 clones; 85% to 90% of them were singletons. The ten largest clones represent roughly a tenth of the sample. Source material: PBMCs or T cells enriched from blood (not recorded which). The receptors were gathered from a woman aged 25 to 39 who had recovered from COVID-19.

The V gene is TRBV30, the J gene TRBJ1-2; D is uncertain. Germline V gene data show CDR1 as GTSNPN and CDR2 as SVGIG (reference sequence). The CDR3 spans 14 residues. Trimming left V 4 bases short and J 0 bases short, with 12 bases between. The CDR3 protein is CAWIPRITNYGYTF. The DNA for the CDR3 is TGTGCCTGGATCCCCAGGATTACTAACTATGGCTACACCTTC.

The chain joins TRBV6-5 to TRBJ2-7, with D possibly matching TRBD1 (5 bases). The ends were cut back, 6 bases at V and 3 bases at J, with 15 bases in the middle. This CDR3 has 14 residues. CDR1 MNHEY and CDR2 SVGAGI come from the germline V gene. The CDR3 coding sequence is TGTGCCAGCAGCCTCTCCCGTACAGGCTACGAGCAGTACTTC. Amino acids: CASSLSRTGYEQYF.

V is TRBV3-1 (or the pseudogene TRBV3-2) and J is TRBJ2-2; 8 bases are a match to TRBD2. The V segment lost 10 bases and the J segment 3 bases; nucleotides outside the gene matches: 13. The CDR3 has 16 residues. Germline-derived CDR1 and CDR2 are LGHDT and YNNKEL (reference sequence). The CDR3 protein is CAKTRQAGVDTGELFF. CDR3 in DNA: TGTGCCAAAACCCGCCAAGCGGGAGTCGACACCGGGGAGCTGTTTTTT.

The gene calls are TRBV2 and TRBJ2-1, with 7 bases aligning to TRBD2. Germline V lookup: CDR1 SNHLY, CDR2 FYNNEI. The CDR3 is made up of 15 amino acids. The V segment lost 7 bases and the J segment 11 bases; nucleotides outside the gene matches: 17. The CDR3 DNA follows: TGTGCCAGCAACCACCCCTTGCGGCTAGCGGCCAAGCAGTTCTTC. It codes for CASNHPLRLAAKQFF.

The chain combines TRBV7-9 with TRBJ1-2; the D is unclear. Looked up from germline, CDR1 is SEHNR and CDR2 is FQNEAQ (reference sequence). The CDR3 is made up of 16 amino acids. Trimming cost V 1 base and J 0 bases, with 12 bases left between them. The CDR3 DNA reads TGTGCCAGCAGCTTAGGGTTGGGAGGAACTAACTATGGCTACACCTTC. Translation gives CASSLGLGGTNYGYTF.

This clone was seen once. V usage is TRBV30 and J usage is TRBJ2-6, with D hard to call. The ends were cut back, 1 base at V and 0 bases at J, with 4 bases in the middle. The CDR3 runs 14 residues. Per the germline V gene, CDR1 is GTSNPN and CDR2 is SVGIG (reference sequence). In DNA, the CDR3 is TGTGCCTGGAGTGACAGCTCTGGGGCCAACGTCCTGACTTTC. This gives the protein CAWSDSSGANVLTF.

The V call is TRBV30, the J call TRBJ2-1, with D perhaps matching TRBD2 (7 bases). The length of the CDR3 is 14 residues. The germline gives CDR1 GTSNPN, CDR2 SVGIG (reference sequence). Trimming left V 2 bases short and J 4 bases short, with 12 bases between. The CDR3, as DNA: TGTGCCTGGAGTACCGGGGGGCTGTACAATGAGCAGTTCTTC. This sequence encodes CAWSTGGLYNEQFF.

This clone appeared once. The rearrangement uses TRBV9 and TRBJ2-7; no firm D call. The CDR3 runs to 15 residues. The germline V gene has CDR1 SGDLS and CDR2 YYNGEE. The V and J ends lost 3 bases and 7 bases respectively, with 20 bases between them. The CDR3 protein is CASSATVIRFQEQYF. In DNA form, the CDR3 reads TGTGCCAGCAGCGCAACCGTCATCCGTTTTCAGGAGCAGTACTTC. Using reference TRBV9 and TRBJ2-7 for the parts outside the CDR3, the full variable domain is DSGVTQTPKHLITATGQRVTLRCSPRSGDLSVYWYQQSLDQGLQFLIQYYNGEERAKGNILERFSAQQFPDLHSELNLSSLELGDSALYFCASSATVIRFQEQYFGPGTRLTVT.

The chain combines TRBV6-5 with TRBJ1-6; 7 positions agree with TRBD1. The germline gives CDR1 MNHEY, CDR2 SVGAGI. V shed 0 bases, J shed 10 bases, and the junction held 9 bases outside the gene matches. The CDR3 spans 16 residues. The CDR3 DNA reads TGTGCCAGCAGTTACTCTCGGGGACAGTTTCTATCACCCCTCCACTTT. This translates into CASSYSRGQFLSPLHF.

This chain connects TRBV4-1 to TRBJ1-3, with a possible D match to TRBD1 (5 bases). The CDR3 sequence is 17 residues long. V gave up 0 bases and J gave up 4 bases, with 16 bases separating them. Germline CDR1 reads MGHRA; CDR2 reads YSYEKL. This CDR3 is CASSQDHQGMSGNTIYF. In DNA, the CDR3 is TGCGCCAGCAGCCAAGATCATCAGGGAATGTCAGGAAACACCATATATTTT.

J is TRBJ1-5 and V is TRBV5-5, with 8 bases that match TRBD1. The germline gives CDR1 SGHKS, CDR2 YYEKEE (reference sequence). CDR3 length: 14 residues. The ends lost 3 bases at V and 6 bases at J; junction bases unmatched: 5. In DNA form, the CDR3 reads TGTGCCAGCAGCTATGACAGGGGTGGTCAGCCCCAGCATTTT. Amino acids: CASSYDRGGQPQHF.

A single count supports this clone. The V gene is TRBV11-2, the J gene TRBJ1-3; D ambiguous. Trimming pared 8 bases from V and 0 bases from J, leaving 23 bases between. CDR1 SGHAT and CDR2 FQNNGV come from the germline V gene. CDR3 length equals 18 residues. The CDR3 region has the DNA TGTGCCAGCGCCTCTATCCCCCGACAAGCCCACTCTGGAAACACCATATATTTT. Protein product: CASASIPRQAHSGNTIYF.

The genes are TRBV5-1 and TRBJ2-2; possible D gene TRBD2, 5 bases. This CDR3 contains 16 residues. Germline V gene sequence: CDR1 SGHRS, CDR2 YFSETQ. V was clipped by 4 bases and J by 4 bases, with 17 bases between them. The CDR3 bases are TGCGCCAGCAGCGATCTGAAGAAAGCGGTCACCGGGGAGCTGTTTTTT. Translation: CASSDLKKAVTGELFF. The variable domain in full, completed from reference TRBV5-1 and TRBJ2-2, reads KAGVTQTPRYLIKTRGQQVTLSCSPISGHRSVSWYQQTPGQGLQFLFEYFSETQRNKGNFPGRFSGRQFSNSRSEMNVSTLELGDSALYLCASSDLKKAVTGELFFGEGSRLTVL.

The chain recombines TRBV10-3 with TRBJ1-2; TRBD1 agrees at 8 bases. CDR1 and CDR2 (germline): ENHRY, SYGVKD. This CDR3 has 13 residues. Trimming cost V 4 bases and J 4 bases; bases outside gene matches: 2. CDR3 residues: CAISGGQAYGYTF. As DNA, the CDR3 is TGTGCCATCAGTGGGGGACAGGCCTATGGCTACACCTTC.

The rearrangement uses TRBV7-9 and TRBJ2-7; possible D gene TRBD2, 5 bases. Trimming pared 1 base from V and 7 bases from J, leaving 8 bases between. Germline CDR1 reads SEHNR; CDR2 reads FQNEAQ (reference sequence). The CDR3 length is 12 residues. The CDR3 is CASSLEAEEQYF. CDR3 bases: TGTGCCAGCAGCTTAGAAGCGGAGGAGCAGTACTTC. Supplemented by reference TRBV7-9 and TRBJ2-7, the full variable domain reads DTGVSQNPRHKITKRGQNVTFRCDPISEHNRLYWYRQTLGQGPEFLTYFQNEAQLEKSRLLSDRFSAERPKGSFSTLEIQRTEQGDSAMYLCASSLEAEEQYFGPGTRLTVT.

The chain carries TRBV5-5 and TRBJ2-1; 10 nucleotides agree with TRBD2. Germline V gene sequence: CDR1 SGHKS, CDR2 YYEKEE (reference sequence). Losses at the gene ends were 0 bases for V and 8 bases for J; bases not matched to a gene: 8. The CDR3 loop spans 16 amino acids. CDR3 DNA: TGTGCCAGCAGCTTGGCACCTAGCGGGAGTATTTATGAGCAGTTCTTC. Its protein product is CASSLAPSGSIYEQFF.

The chain has TRBV4-1 and TRBJ1-2; D unresolved. The ends were cut back, 2 bases at V and 5 bases at J, with 9 bases in the middle. Germline-derived CDR1 and CDR2 are MGHRA and YSYEKL. This CDR3 region has 13 residues. This CDR3 is CASSQRQFYGYTF. The CDR3 DNA is TGCGCCAGCAGCCAACGTCAGTTTTATGGCTACACCTTC.

The genes are TRBV5-1 and TRBJ2-7; D possibly corresponds to TRBD2 (6 bases). This CDR3 comprises 15 residues. With 2 bases removed from V and 4 bases from J, the gap between germline ends came to 16 bases. Per germline, CDR1 SGHRS and CDR2 YFSETQ. The CDR3, as DNA: TGCGCCAGCAGCTTCTCGAGCGGGCCAGGGTACGAGCAGTACTTC. Translated: CASSFSSGPGYEQYF.